The text below deals with one T cell receptor (beta chain). Its antigen is unidentified. These data are taken from a study of cytomegalovirus exposure and HLA in healthy donors. On the study more broadly: A prior study identified approximately 120 million unique TCR beta sequences from 200 million or so T cells. The early release's HLA-typed donors yielded some 85 million unique TCRs.

These donors, healthy bone marrow donors, were studied. Overall study results and limits: A missense variant in DCLRE1C was later tied to TCR beta V- and J-gene trimming.

Germline loops: CDR1 MNHEY, CDR2 SVGAGI. This CDR3 comprises 14 residues. V was shortened by 2 bases and J by 5 bases, with 13 bases between the two germline ends. Primers included in the PCR were 60 Vbeta and 13 Jbeta primers. Sequencing was performed with immunoSEQ multiplex PCR; in TCRdb, only in-frame clones are kept and a portion is missing. The data hold 120,000 to 150,000 clones, with 82% observed a single time. Sequences were obtained from PBMCs. This clonotype was sampled from a male donor in good health and CMV-seronegative. The rearrangement joins TRBV6-5 to TRBJ2-7, with D possibly matching TRBD1 (5 bases). CDR3 amino acids: CASSYRQNFNEQYF. For the CDR3, the DNA is TGTGCCAGCAGTTACAGACAGAACTTCAACGAGCAGTACTTC.